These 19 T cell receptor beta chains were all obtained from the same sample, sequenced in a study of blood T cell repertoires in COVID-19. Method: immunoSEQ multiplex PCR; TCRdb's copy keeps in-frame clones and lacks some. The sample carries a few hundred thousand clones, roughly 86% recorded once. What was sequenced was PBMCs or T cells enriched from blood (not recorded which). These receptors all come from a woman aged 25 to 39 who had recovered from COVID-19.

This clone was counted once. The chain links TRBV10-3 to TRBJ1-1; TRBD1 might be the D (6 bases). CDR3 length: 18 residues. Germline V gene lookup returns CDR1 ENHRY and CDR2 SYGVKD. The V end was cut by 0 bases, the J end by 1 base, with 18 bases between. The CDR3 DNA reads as TGTGCCATCAGTGAGTCGGGTCTCCTCAGGGGTAAGAACACTGAAGCTTTCTTT. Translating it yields CAISESGLLRGKNTEAFF.

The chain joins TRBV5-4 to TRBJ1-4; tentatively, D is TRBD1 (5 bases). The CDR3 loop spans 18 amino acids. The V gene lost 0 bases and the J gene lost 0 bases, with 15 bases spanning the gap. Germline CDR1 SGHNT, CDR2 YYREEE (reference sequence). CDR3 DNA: TGTGCCAGCAGCTTGGGGGTCGGGGGACGAGCAACTAATGAAAAACTGTTTTTT. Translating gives CASSLGVGGRATNEKLFF.

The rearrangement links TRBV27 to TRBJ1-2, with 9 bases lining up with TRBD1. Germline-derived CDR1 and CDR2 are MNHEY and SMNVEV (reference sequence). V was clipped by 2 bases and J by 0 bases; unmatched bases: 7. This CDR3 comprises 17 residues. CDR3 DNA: TGTGCCAGCAGTTTAAAGGGGACAGGGCTATCTAACTATGGCTACACCTTC. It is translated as CASSLKGTGLSNYGYTF.

In DNA, the CDR3 is TGTGCCAGCAGTGATGACATTCTCTACGAGCAGTACTTC. Its protein product is CASSDDILYEQYF. The genes are TRBV2 and TRBJ2-7; D is ambiguous. CDR1 SNHLY and CDR2 FYNNEI come from the germline V gene. V shed 3 bases and J shed 3 bases, with 9 bases lying between them. The CDR3 contains 13 residues.

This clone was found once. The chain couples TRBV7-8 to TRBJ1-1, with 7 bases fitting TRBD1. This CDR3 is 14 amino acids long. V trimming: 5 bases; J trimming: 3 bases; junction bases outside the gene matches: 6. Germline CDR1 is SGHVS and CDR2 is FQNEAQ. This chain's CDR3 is CASSQQGSYTEAFF. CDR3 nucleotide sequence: TGTGCCAGCAGCCAACAGGGGTCGTACACTGAAGCTTTCTTT.

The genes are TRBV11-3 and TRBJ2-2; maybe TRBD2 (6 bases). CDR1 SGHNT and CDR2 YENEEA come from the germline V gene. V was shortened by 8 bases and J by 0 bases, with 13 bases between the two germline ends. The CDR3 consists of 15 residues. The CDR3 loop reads CASHSGLTNTGELFF. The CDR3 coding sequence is TGTGCCAGCCATTCGGGACTGACGAACACCGGGGAGCTGTTTTTT. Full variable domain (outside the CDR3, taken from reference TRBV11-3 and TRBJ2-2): EAGVVQSPRYKIIEKKQPVAFWCNPISGHNTLYWYLQNLGQGPELLIRYENEEAVDDSQLPKDRFSAERLKGVDSTLKIQPAELGDSAVYLCASHSGLTNTGELFFGEGSRLTVL.

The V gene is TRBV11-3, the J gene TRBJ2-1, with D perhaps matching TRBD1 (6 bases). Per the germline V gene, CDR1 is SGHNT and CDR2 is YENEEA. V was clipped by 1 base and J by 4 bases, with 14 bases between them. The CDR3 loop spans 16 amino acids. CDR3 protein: CASSLGGRGPYNEQFF. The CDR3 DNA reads TGTGCCAGCAGCTTAGGGGGCAGGGGTCCATACAATGAGCAGTTCTTC.

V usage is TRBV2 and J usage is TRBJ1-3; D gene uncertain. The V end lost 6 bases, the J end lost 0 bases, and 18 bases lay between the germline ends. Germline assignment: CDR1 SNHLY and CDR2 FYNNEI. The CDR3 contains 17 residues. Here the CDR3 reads CASRGRRPSSSGNTIYF. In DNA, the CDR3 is TGTGCCAGCAGGGGGAGGAGGCCGAGTTCCTCTGGAAACACCATATATTTT.

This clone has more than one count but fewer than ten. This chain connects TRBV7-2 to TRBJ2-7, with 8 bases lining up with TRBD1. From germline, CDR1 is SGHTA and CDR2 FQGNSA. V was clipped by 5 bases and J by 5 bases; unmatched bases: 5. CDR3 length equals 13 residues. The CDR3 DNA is TGTGCCAGCAGCCACAGGGGGATCAACGAGCAGTACTTC. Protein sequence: CASSHRGINEQYF.

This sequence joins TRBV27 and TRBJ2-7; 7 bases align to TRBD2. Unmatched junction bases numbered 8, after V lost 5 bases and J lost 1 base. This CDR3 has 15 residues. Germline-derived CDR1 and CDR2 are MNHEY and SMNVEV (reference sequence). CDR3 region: CASSPRTRISYEQYF. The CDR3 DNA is TGTGCCAGCAGTCCGCGGACTAGGATTTCCTACGAGCAGTACTTC.

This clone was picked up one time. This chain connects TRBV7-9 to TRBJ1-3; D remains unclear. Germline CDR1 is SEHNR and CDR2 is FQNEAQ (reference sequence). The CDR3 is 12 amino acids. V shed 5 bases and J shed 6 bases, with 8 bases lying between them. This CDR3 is CASSPLANTIYF. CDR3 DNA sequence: TGTGCCAGCAGCCCGCTGGCAAACACCATATATTTT.

DNA for the CDR3: TGTGCCAGCAGCGTAGGGGTCTCGACTTGGCCCCAGCATTTT. It yields the protein CASSVGVSTWPQHF. This sequence joins TRBV9 and TRBJ1-5; D gene unclear. Trimming took 0 bases from V and 9 from J, leaving 13 bases between them. Germline CDR1 reads SGDLS; CDR2 reads YYNGEE. This CDR3 spans 14 amino acids. Together with reference TRBV9 and TRBJ1-5, the CDR3 gives the full variable domain: DSGVTQTPKHLITATGQRVTLRCSPRSGDLSVYWYQQSLDQGLQFLIQYYNGEERAKGNILERFSAQQFPDLHSELNLSSLELGDSALYFCASSVGVSTWPQHFGDGTRLSIL.

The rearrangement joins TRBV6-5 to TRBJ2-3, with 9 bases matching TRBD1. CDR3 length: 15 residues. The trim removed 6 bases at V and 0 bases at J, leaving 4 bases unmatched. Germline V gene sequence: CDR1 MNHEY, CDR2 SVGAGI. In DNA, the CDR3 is TGTGCCAGCAGATATGGACAGGGGAGCACAGATACGCAGTATTTT. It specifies CASRYGQGSTDTQYF.

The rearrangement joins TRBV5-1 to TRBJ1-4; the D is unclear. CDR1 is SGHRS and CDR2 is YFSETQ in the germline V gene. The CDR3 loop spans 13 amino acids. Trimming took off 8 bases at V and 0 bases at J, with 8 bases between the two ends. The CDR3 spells CARDYATNEKLFF. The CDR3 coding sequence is TGCGCCAGGGACTATGCAACTAATGAAAAACTGTTTTTT.

CDR3 loop: CASRPGSEGEQFF. CDR3 DNA sequence: TGTGCCAGCAGGCCCGGGAGCGAGGGTGAGCAGTTCTTC. V usage is TRBV7-2 and J usage is TRBJ2-1; tentative D call: TRBD2 (6 bases). The CDR3 contains 13 residues. Trimming shortened V by 6 bases and J by 9 bases, and 15 bases separated the two germline ends. Germline CDR1 reads SGHTA; CDR2 reads FQGNSA.

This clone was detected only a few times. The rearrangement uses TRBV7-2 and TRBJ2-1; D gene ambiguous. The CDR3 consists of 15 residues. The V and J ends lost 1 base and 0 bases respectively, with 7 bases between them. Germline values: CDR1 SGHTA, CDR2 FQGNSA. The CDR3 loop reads CASSLDSFSYNEQFF. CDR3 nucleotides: TGTGCCAGCAGCTTAGACTCTTTCTCCTACAATGAGCAGTTCTTC.

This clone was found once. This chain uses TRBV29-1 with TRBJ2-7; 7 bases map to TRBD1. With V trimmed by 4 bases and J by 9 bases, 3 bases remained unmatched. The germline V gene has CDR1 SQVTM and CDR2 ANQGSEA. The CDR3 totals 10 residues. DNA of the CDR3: TGCAGCGTTGTCCAGGGGGTGCAGTACTTC. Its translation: CSVVQGVQYF.

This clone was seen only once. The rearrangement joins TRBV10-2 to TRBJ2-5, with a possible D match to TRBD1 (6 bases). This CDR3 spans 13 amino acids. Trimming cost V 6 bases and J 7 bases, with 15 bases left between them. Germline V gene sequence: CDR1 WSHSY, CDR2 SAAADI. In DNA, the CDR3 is TGCGCCAGCAGAGAACAGGGTCCTGGGACCCAGTACTTC. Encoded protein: CASREQGPGTQYF.

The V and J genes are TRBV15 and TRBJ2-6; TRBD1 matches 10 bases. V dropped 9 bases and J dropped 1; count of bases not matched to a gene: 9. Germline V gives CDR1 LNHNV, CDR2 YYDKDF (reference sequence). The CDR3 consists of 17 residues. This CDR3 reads CATVPGQGSSGANVLTF. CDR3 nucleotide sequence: TGTGCCACTGTTCCGGGACAGGGGTCTTCTGGGGCCAACGTCCTGACTTTC.